Presented here are 3 T cell receptor beta chains from one specimen sequenced in a study of T cell changes during pregnancy in multiple sclerosis. Some clones are missing from TCRdb's copy, which holds only in-frame ones; the method was immunoSEQ multiplex PCR. The top ten clones hold about 2% of a sample with around 66,000 clones, roughly 89% of them seen once. The starting material was peripheral blood, obtained in the third trimester of pregnancy. These receptors were taken from a female donor in good health, enrolled as a control in a pregnancy study.

The V call is TRBV27, the J call TRBJ2-1, with D possibly matching TRBD2 (5 bases). CDR1 is MNHEY and CDR2 is SMNVEV in the germline V gene (reference sequence). Trimming shortened V by 2 bases and J by 0 bases, and 5 bases separated the two germline ends. The CDR3 extends over 14 amino acids. The CDR3 loop reads CASSLGSSYNEQFF. The CDR3, as DNA: TGTGCCAGCAGTTTAGGGAGCTCCTACAATGAGCAGTTCTTC.

The gene calls are TRBV28 and TRBJ2-1, with TRBD2 matching over 11 bases. J lost 3 bases, V lost 7 bases, and 5 bases had no gene match. Germline-derived CDR1 and CDR2 are MDHEN and SYDVKM. The length of the CDR3 is 15 residues. The CDR3 DNA is TGTGCCAGCATCCGAGGGACTAGCGGCTACAATGAGCAGTTCTTC. Its protein product is CASIRGTSGYNEQFF.

This chain connects TRBV6-1 to TRBJ2-2; D is possibly TRBD1 (5 bases). CDR3 size: 14 residues. V dropped 7 bases and J dropped 3 bases, with 12 bases sitting between them. Germline loops: CDR1 MNHNS, CDR2 SASEGT. As DNA, the CDR3 is TGTGCCAGCATTTGGGGCCCGGACACCGGGGAGCTGTTTTTT. This gives the protein CASIWGPDTGELFF.